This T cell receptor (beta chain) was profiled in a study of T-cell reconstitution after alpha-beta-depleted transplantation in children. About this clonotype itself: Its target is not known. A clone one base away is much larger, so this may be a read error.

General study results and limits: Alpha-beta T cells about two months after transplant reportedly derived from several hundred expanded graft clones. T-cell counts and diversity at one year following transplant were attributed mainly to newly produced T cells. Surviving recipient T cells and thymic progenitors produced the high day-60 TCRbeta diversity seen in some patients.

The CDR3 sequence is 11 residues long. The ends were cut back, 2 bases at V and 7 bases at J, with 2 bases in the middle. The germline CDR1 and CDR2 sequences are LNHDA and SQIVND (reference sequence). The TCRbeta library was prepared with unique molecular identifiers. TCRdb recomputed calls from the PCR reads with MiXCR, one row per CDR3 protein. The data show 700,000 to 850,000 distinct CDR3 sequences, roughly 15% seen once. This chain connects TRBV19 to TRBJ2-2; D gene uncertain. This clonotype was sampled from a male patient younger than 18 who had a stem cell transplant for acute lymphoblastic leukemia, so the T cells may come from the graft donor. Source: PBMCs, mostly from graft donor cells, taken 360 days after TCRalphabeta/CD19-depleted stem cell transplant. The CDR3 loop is CASSIIGELFF. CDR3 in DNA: TGTGCCAGTAGTATAATCGGGGAGCTGTTTTTT.